This passage covers 18 T cell receptor beta chains from one sample sequenced in a study of blood T cell repertoires in COVID-19. Libraries were prepared by immunoSEQ multiplex PCR; TCRdb keeps only in-frame clonotypes and omits some of them. The sample lists about 110,000 clones; roughly 80% were seen once. The sample taken for sequencing was peripheral blood. Source of these receptors: a woman aged 60-70 years with acute or convalescent COVID-19.

As regards this clone: An end of the junction does not agree with germline; a read error may underlie this. Other nucleotide sequences from this sample produce the same CDR3. The chain is built from TRBV9 and TRBJ1-1; maybe TRBD1 (6 bases). This CDR3 comprises 14 residues. Per germline, CDR1 SGDLS and CDR2 YYNGEE. DNA of the CDR3: TGTGCCAGCAGCGTAGGGATGGACAGAACTGAGGCTTTCTTT. It codes for CASSVGMDRTEAFF.

The chain recombines TRBV6-5 with TRBJ1-1; 7 positions match TRBD1. The J segment lost 1 base and the V segment lost 5 bases, leaving 1 base of the junction unmatched. The CDR3 length is 13 residues. Germline-derived CDR1 and CDR2 are MNHEY and SVGAGI. CDR3 in DNA: TGTGCCAGCAGTCCAGGGGGGAACACTGAAGCTTTCTTT. Its protein product is CASSPGGNTEAFF.

In this sample, this clone turned up once. The chain links TRBV7-2 to TRBJ1-5; TRBD1 matches 9 bases. The ends lost 1 base at V and 5 bases at J; junction bases unmatched: 6. Germline assignment: CDR1 SGHTA and CDR2 FQGNSA. This CDR3 contains 16 residues. CDR3 nucleotide sequence: TGTGCCAGCAGCTTAGGCGGGACAGGGCGCCATCAGCCCCAGCATTTT. Translating it yields CASSLGGTGRHQPQHF.

The V and J genes are TRBV19 and TRBJ2-1; D possibly corresponds to TRBD2 (7 bases). The CDR3 length is 14 residues. V lost 10 bases, J lost 2 bases, and 15 bases lay in between. Germline lookup yields CDR1 LNHDA and CDR2 SQIVND (reference sequence). This CDR3 is CATGGGEPYNEQFF. CDR3 DNA sequence: TGTGCCACTGGAGGGGGGGAGCCCTACAATGAGCAGTTCTTC. Full variable domain (outside the CDR3, taken from reference TRBV19 and TRBJ2-1): DGGITQSPKYLFRKEGQNVTLSCEQNLNHDAMYWYRQDPGQGLRLIYYSQIVNDFQKGDIAEGYSVSREKKESFPLTVTSAQKNPTAFYLCATGGGEPYNEQFFGPGTRLTVL.

In its sample, this clone is medium-sized. The CDR3 here is CASSLTGTSGNTQYF. In DNA form, the CDR3 reads TGTGCCAGCAGCCTGACAGGGACTAGCGGGAATACGCAGTATTTT. The J gene is TRBJ2-3, the V gene TRBV5-8; TRBD2 agrees at 13 bases. V gave up 4 bases and J gave up 7 bases; unmatched junction bases: 6. The CDR3 loop spans 15 amino acids. CDR1 is SGHTS, CDR2 YDEGEE, per germline.

The chain combines TRBV10-3 with TRBJ2-3, with D perhaps matching TRBD1 (5 bases). The CDR3 totals 13 residues. V was cut by 8 bases and J by 6 bases, with 15 bases left in between. Germline V lookup: CDR1 ENHRY, CDR2 SYGVKD. CDR3 region: CAILTELEDTQYF. CDR3 nucleotide sequence: TGTGCCATCTTGACAGAGCTGGAGGATACGCAGTATTTT.

V gene TRBV2 combines with J gene TRBJ1-2; no reliable D call. The CDR3 length is 13 residues. V lost 8 bases to trimming and J lost 3 bases, with 13 bases between them. The germline V gene encodes CDR1 SNHLY and CDR2 FYNNEI. CDR3 amino acids: CASAGSVDYGYTF. The CDR3 DNA follows: TGTGCCAGCGCCGGGAGCGTTGACTATGGCTACACCTTC.

J is TRBJ1-6 and V is TRBV5-6; 7 bases are shared with TRBD1. From germline, CDR1 is SGHDT and CDR2 YYEEEE. The CDR3 covers 14 residues. In DNA form, the CDR3 reads TGTGCATCTTCCGGGACAGTCCATAATTCACCCCTCCACTTT. It is translated as CASSGTVHNSPLHF.

The CDR3 sequence is CASSLQPGPYTF. The CDR3 DNA sequence: TGTGCCAGCAGCTTACAACCTGGGCCCTACACCTTC. This rearrangement joins TRBV7-2 to TRBJ2-7; D remains ambiguous. With the DNA end fitting TRBJ1-2 better, the J assignment may be wrong. The CDR3 length is 12 residues. Germline lookup yields CDR1 SGHTA and CDR2 FQGNSA.

The table lists this clone with a few counts. The chain is built from TRBV23-1 and TRBJ1-1, with a possible D match to TRBD1 (5 bases). TRBV23-1 is an open reading frame whose function is uncertain. Trimming shortened V by 0 bases and J by 1 base, and 21 bases separated the two germline ends. CDR3 size: 19 residues. The CDR3 DNA follows: TGCGCCAGCAGTCAATCTAGAACTGAAGGGGAAGAGGCGAACACTGAAGCTTTCTTT. Its translation is CASSQSRTEGEEANTEAFF.

The CDR3 sequence: CSVETQENTEAFF. DNA of the CDR3: TGCAGCGTTGAAACGCAGGAGAACACTGAAGCTTTCTTT. This rearrangement joins TRBV29-1 to TRBJ1-1; D remains ambiguous. The V end was cut by 2 bases, the J end by 1 base, with 8 bases between. The germline V gene encodes CDR1 SQVTM and CDR2 ANQGSEA. The CDR3 totals 13 residues.

The chain combines TRBV5-1 with TRBJ1-4, with D possibly matching TRBD1 (5 bases). Germline CDR1 and CDR2: SGHRS and YFSETQ. The CDR3 covers 14 residues. V was shortened by 2 bases and J by 9 bases, with 14 bases between the two germline ends. The CDR3 spells CASSFRADDKKLFF. CDR3 DNA: TGCGCCAGCAGCTTCAGGGCCGACGATAAAAAACTGTTTTTT.

This chain links TRBV3-1 (or the pseudogene TRBV3-2) with TRBJ2-7, with 9 bases aligning to TRBD1. This CDR3 has 16 residues. Per the germline V gene, CDR1 is LGHDT and CDR2 is YNNKEL (reference sequence). The J segment lost 3 bases and the V segment lost 4 bases, leaving 10 bases of the junction unmatched. The chain's CDR3 is CASSPTGQGKDYEQYF. The DNA of the CDR3 is TGTGCCAGCAGCCCCACGGGACAGGGAAAGGACTACGAGCAGTACTTC.

The rearrangement links TRBV4-1 to TRBJ1-2; unclear D gene. The V and J ends lost 6 bases and 5 bases respectively, with 16 bases between them. The CDR3 is made up of 14 amino acids. The germline CDR1 and CDR2 sequences are MGHRA and YSYEKL. CDR3 in amino acids: CASSPVSGDYGYTF. The DNA of the CDR3 is TGCGCCAGCAGTCCCGTGAGCGGTGATTATGGCTACACCTTC.

This rearrangement joins TRBV3-1 (or the pseudogene TRBV3-2) to TRBJ1-2; the match to TRBD1 covers 8 bases. J gave up 8 bases and V 4 bases, and 12 bases lay outside the gene matches. The germline gives CDR1 LGHDT, CDR2 YNNKEL (reference sequence). CDR3 length equals 15 residues. This CDR3 reads CASSRDRGSVRGYTF. CDR3 nucleotides: TGTGCCAGCAGCCGAGACAGGGGAAGTGTAAGGGGCTACACCTTC.

This chain connects TRBV6-5 to TRBJ2-7, with D possibly being TRBD2 (5 bases). Germline CDR1 reads MNHEY; CDR2 reads SVGAGI. The V end was cut by 8 bases, the J end by 4 bases, with 12 bases between. The CDR3 has 12 residues. CDR3 DNA sequence: TGTGCCAGCGGAGAGGGCCCATACGAGCAGTACTTC. The encoded protein is CASGEGPYEQYF.

This clone was seen just once. This chain uses TRBV6-6 with TRBJ1-2; 7 bases line up with TRBD1. There are 13 residues in the CDR3. In germline, CDR1 is MNHNY, CDR2 SVGAGI (reference sequence). V gave up 6 bases and J gave up 11 bases; unmatched junction bases: 12. This chain's CDR3 is CASSTGVGVRYTF. CDR3 nucleotide sequence: TGTGCCAGCAGCACAGGGGTGGGGGTGAGGTACACCTTC.

V is TRBV5-4 and J is TRBJ1-1, with 9 bases identical to TRBD1. This CDR3 has 15 amino acids. The germline CDR1 and CDR2 sequences are SGHNT and YYREEE (reference sequence). The ends lost 3 bases at V and 3 bases at J; junction bases unmatched: 6. The CDR3 loop is CASSSKWTGDTEAFF. CDR3 nucleotides: TGTGCCAGCAGCTCCAAGTGGACAGGGGACACTGAAGCTTTCTTT.